The clone carrying this TCR beta chain was found a few times. TCRdb re-derived calls from the RT-PCR reads in MiXCR, one entry per CDR3 protein. The sample lists about 110,000 distinct CDR3 sequences, roughly 37% seen once, with 27% in the top ten. This specimen belongs to a study of patients and donors after allogeneic stem cell transplantation. CDR1 MNHEY and CDR2 SVGAGI come from the germline V gene. The CDR3 extends over 15 amino acids. V lost 2 bases to trimming and J lost 5 bases; unmatched junction nucleotides: 3. Sequenced material: blood, either unsorted or a sorted T cell fraction (not recorded which). This sequence joins TRBV6-5 and TRBJ1-4; 9 positions agree with TRBD1. The origin of this receptor is a human donor who was either an allogeneic HSCT recipient or a stem cell or donor lymphocyte infusion donor (not recorded which). It is not recorded whose cells these are; they may come from a transplant donor. CDR3 residues: CASSYRTGENEKLFF. In DNA form, the CDR3 reads TGTGCCAGCAGTTACCGGACAGGGGAAAATGAAAAACTGTTTTTT.